The 16 T cell receptor beta chains listed next were all sequenced from one sample in a study of blood T cell repertoires in COVID-19 (dated by TCRdb to 2019 to 2021). Receptor amplification or capture employed the immunoSEQ multiplex PCR assay. What TCRdb holds here is the immuneACCESS table cut down to in-frame rearrangements. Part of the clones is not present; checked against another copy, under half of the missing clones reflect an unresolved V gene, and the others are unexplained. The sample has some 220,000 clones on record, around 86% of them singletons. The ten largest clonotypes hold 3.5% to 4.5% of the sample. The sample was PBMCs or T cells enriched from blood (not recorded which). These receptors were obtained from a middle-aged woman with acute COVID-19.

In the case of this clone: A clone one base away is much larger, so this may be a read error. The chain couples TRBV10-3 to TRBJ1-2, with 9 bases that match TRBD1. Germline V gene lookup returns CDR1 ENHRY and CDR2 SYGVKD. V lost 4 bases to trimming and J lost 5 bases; unmatched junction nucleotides: 5. This CDR3 region has 14 residues. The CDR3 DNA sequence: TGTGCCATCAGTGGGTCGGGACAGGGATATGGCTACACCTTC. Protein: CAISGSGQGYGYTF.

The gene calls are TRBV5-1 and TRBJ1-5; 7 bases map to TRBD1. Per germline, CDR1 SGHRS and CDR2 YFSETQ. The V and J ends lost 2 bases and 2 bases, in that order; junction bases with no gene match: 1. This CDR3 is built from 14 residues. The CDR3 protein is CASSFGQGNQPQHF. The DNA for the CDR3 is TGCGCCAGCAGCTTCGGACAGGGCAATCAGCCCCAGCATTTT.

This clone is a singleton in its sample. The gene calls are TRBV30 and TRBJ1-1; no reliable D call. This CDR3 is 14 amino acids long. V shed 1 base and J shed 1 base, with 10 bases lying between them. Per germline, CDR1 GTSNPN and CDR2 SVGIG (reference sequence). Written as DNA, the CDR3 is TGTGCCTGGAGTGCCGAAGTACAGAACACTGAAGCTTTCTTT. Its protein product is CAWSAEVQNTEAFF. The full variable domain, in which reference TRBV30 and TRBJ1-1 provide the parts outside the CDR3, is SQTIHQWPATLVQPVGSPLSLECTVEGTSNPNLYWYRQAAGRGLQLLFYSVGIGQISSEVPQNLSASRPQDRQFILSSKKLLLSDSGFYLCAWSAEVQNTEAFFGQGTRLTVV.

The V gene is TRBV7-9, the J gene TRBJ1-2; D uncertain. The CDR3 has 13 residues. Germline-derived CDR1 and CDR2 are SEHNR and FQNEAQ (reference sequence). V shed 1 base and J shed 7 bases, with 10 bases lying between them. The CDR3 sequence is CASSLGASAGYTF. CDR3 DNA sequence: TGTGCCAGCAGCTTAGGGGCATCTGCTGGCTACACCTTC.

The chain is built from TRBV2 and TRBJ1-1, with D possibly matching TRBD1 (6 bases). V lost 9 bases to trimming and J lost 1 base, with 21 bases between them. Germline V lookup: CDR1 SNHLY, CDR2 FYNNEI. The CDR3 spans 16 residues. For the CDR3, the DNA is TGTGCCAGTGTCGATAACCAAAGGGGGACGAACACTGAAGCTTTCTTT. Amino acid sequence: CASVDNQRGTNTEAFF. The whole variable domain, remainder taken from reference TRBV2 and TRBJ1-1, is EPEVTQTPSHQVTQMGQEVILRCVPISNHLYFYWYRQILGQKVEFLVSFYNNEISEKSEIFDDQFSVERPDGSNFTLKIRSTKLEDSAMYFCASVDNQRGTNTEAFFGQGTRLTVV.

This clone has just a few counts. The rearrangement links TRBV28 to TRBJ2-7, with D possibly TRBD2 on 6 matching bases. The ends were cut back, 5 bases at V and 0 bases at J, with 14 bases in the middle. The CDR3 runs 15 residues. Per the germline V gene, CDR1 is MDHEN and CDR2 is SYDVKM. Written as DNA, the CDR3 is TGTGCCAGCAGTCCTAGCGAATGTGGCTCCTACGAGCAGTACGTC. It specifies CASSPSECGSYEQYV.

This clone was detected once. The chain employs TRBV15 and TRBJ2-5; unclear D gene. The V end lost 2 bases, the J end lost 5 bases, and 9 bases lay between the germline ends. CDR3 length: 13 amino acids. Germline V CDR1 and CDR2: LNHNV, YYDKDF (reference sequence). CDR3 sequence: CATSRLQWETQYF. The CDR3 DNA follows: TGTGCCACCAGCAGATTGCAGTGGGAGACCCAGTACTTC. Based on the CDR3 plus reference TRBV15 and TRBJ2-5, the full variable domain is DAMVIQNPRYQVTQFGKPVTLSCSQTLNHNVMYWYQQKSSQAPKLLFHYYDKDFNNEADTPDNFQSRRPNTSFCFLDIRSPGLGDTAMYLCATSRLQWETQYFGPGTRLLVL.

This chain joins TRBV19 and TRBJ1-6; 9 nucleotides align to TRBD1. V lost 8 bases and J lost 0; bases outside the gene matches: 14. The germline CDR1 and CDR2 sequences are LNHDA and SQIVND (reference sequence). The CDR3 consists of 19 residues. DNA for the CDR3: TGTGCCAGTTCTTTGTTCGGGACAGGGACGAGCTCCTATAATTCACCCCTCCACTTT. It encodes CASSLFGTGTSSYNSPLHF.

This clone was counted a few times. J is TRBJ2-3 and V is TRBV20-1, with 8 bases lining up with TRBD2. CDR3 length equals 14 residues. With 3 bases clipped from V and 3 bases from J, the junction kept 5 bases outside the gene matches. Germline loops: CDR1 DFQATT, CDR2 SNEGSKA (reference sequence). CDR3 in DNA: TGCAGTGCTAGTGACGGGGGGGAAACAGATACGCAGTATTTT. It is translated as CSASDGGETDTQYF.

This chain joins TRBV18 and TRBJ1-1, with D unclear. Trimming left V 3 bases short and J 1 base short, with 9 bases between. CDR3 length: 14 residues. Germline lookup yields CDR1 KGHSH and CDR2 LQKENI. In DNA form, the CDR3 reads TGTGCCAGCTCACCGGCCCGCCAGAACACTGAAGCTTTCTTT. This encodes CASSPARQNTEAFF.

This clone was recorded a few times. The J gene is TRBJ1-5, the V gene TRBV3-1 (or the pseudogene TRBV3-2); TRBD1 might be the D (6 bases). This CDR3 has 15 amino acids. Deletions cut 0 bases from V and 6 bases from J, with 12 bases between. Germline V gene sequence: CDR1 LGHDT, CDR2 YNNKEL (reference sequence). The CDR3 DNA reads as TGTGCCAGCAGCCAAGATGTGGCCAGGGGTCAGCCCCAGCATTTT. Its protein product is CASSQDVARGQPQHF.

This clone was observed a single time. The CDR3 DNA is TGTGCCAGCAGGCTACAGGGTCCCCTCCACTTT. Translating gives CASRLQGPLHF. The J gene is TRBJ1-6, the V gene TRBV2; the D gene is possibly TRBD1 (6 bases). V was pared by 6 bases and J by 13 bases, with 10 bases between. The CDR3 sequence is 11 residues long. Per the germline V gene, CDR1 is SNHLY and CDR2 is FYNNEI.

The chain joins TRBV12-3 or TRBV12-4 to TRBJ2-7; 9 nucleotides align to TRBD1. This CDR3 is 13 amino acids long. V shed 6 bases and J 3 bases; nucleotides not matched to a gene: 3. The CDR3 coding sequence is TGTGCCAGCAGCTTGACAGGGGGCTACGAGCAGTACTTC. Protein sequence: CASSLTGGYEQYF.

The chain joins TRBV7-9 to TRBJ1-1; 8 positions match TRBD1. The CDR3 has 14 residues. Germline CDR1 reads SEHNR; CDR2 reads FQNEAQ (reference sequence). V shed 3 bases and J 4 bases; nucleotides not matched to a gene: 4. The CDR3 is CASSFRTGPTEAFF. CDR3 nucleotides: TGTGCCAGCAGCTTCCGGACAGGGCCCACTGAAGCTTTCTTT.

The genes are TRBV24-1 and TRBJ2-2, with 7 bases lining up with TRBD1. The J segment lost 8 bases and the V segment lost 5 bases, leaving 10 bases of the junction unmatched. The CDR3 contains 15 residues. Per germline, CDR1 KGHDR and CDR2 SFDVKD. CDR3 coding DNA: TGTGCCACCAGTGGACAGGGCATCCCTGGGGGGGAGCTGTTTTTT. It encodes CATSGQGIPGGELFF.

The rearrangement joins TRBV30 to TRBJ2-7, with a weak D call TRBD2 (6 bases). CDR1 and CDR2 (germline): GTSNPN, SVGIG (reference sequence). The ends were cut back, 0 bases at V and 7 bases at J, with 13 bases in the middle. CDR3 length: 13 residues. The CDR3 DNA follows: TGTGCCTGGAGTGTCGGAGGGTTGGGAGAGCAGTACGTC. Its translation is CAWSVGGLGEQYV.